This TCR beta chain was sequenced in a study of T cell repertoires in aging, cancer and after chemotherapy. About the research overall: The full dataset contained 8.5 million to 10 million TCR reads. General observations from the study: Age-matched healthy donors had significantly more diverse, less clonal blood TCR repertoires than untreated cancer patients. In healthy donors, age-related TCR diversity loss mainly reflected lost richness.

Amplification of TCR beta used genomic DNA extracted from peripheral blood. This clonotype was seen only a few times. Its target is not known. Multiplex touch-down PCR with TRB-A/B primers amplified rearranged V-D-J TRB sequences. MiXCR was run by TCRdb on the multiplex PCR reads, yielding one entry per CDR3 protein. The sample shows under 2,000 distinct CDR3 sequences, about 20% of them seen only once. From germline, CDR1 is LNHNV and CDR2 YYDKDF (reference sequence). This CDR3 region has 16 residues. V shed 0 bases and J 8 bases; nucleotides not matched to a gene: 8. Sequenced material: blood. This sequence originates from a human donor with a solid tumor. The chain has TRBV15 and TRBJ2-1; 9 nucleotides agree with TRBD1. The CDR3 loop reads CATSRDGTGRFYEQFF. DNA of the CDR3: TGTGCCACCAGCAGAGATGGGACAGGGCGCTTCTATGAGCAGTTCTTC.